This TCR beta chain is drawn from a study of quantifying T cell responses using KT2 cells. Turning to the study itself: RNA was reverse transcribed with TCR alpha and beta constant-region primers. The T4 ligation step was estimated to exceed 9% efficiency under optimum conditions.

V dropped 0 bases and J dropped 7 bases, with 14 bases sitting between them. This CDR3 has 14 residues. Germline V gene lookup returns CDR1 DFQATT and CDR2 SNEGSKA (reference sequence). An oligo carrying a UMI was ligated to the cDNA 3' end. First-round PCR used approximately 4 cycles and beta primers RC1.1 and RC1.2 covering TRBC1 and TRBC2. From the second PCR onward, TCR alpha and beta chains were processed separately. TCRdb itself ran the UMI-ligation and nested PCR reads through MiXCR, one entry per CDR3 protein. The profile shows about 41,000 distinct CDR3 sequences, 15% to 20% of them singletons. This clonotype was picked up a small number of times. Known numbers of the T cell clone KT2 were added to PBMC. Fixed numbers of PBMC received varying amounts of KT2 cells.

Sample: PBMCs spiked with cells of the T cell clone KT2. The TCR comes from a human donor. V is TRBV20-1 and J is TRBJ2-3; tentative D call: TRBD1 (6 bases). The CDR3 loop is CSARDRLGGNTQYF. The CDR3 DNA is TGCAGTGCTAGAGATCGCCTAGGGGGAAATACGCAGTATTTT.